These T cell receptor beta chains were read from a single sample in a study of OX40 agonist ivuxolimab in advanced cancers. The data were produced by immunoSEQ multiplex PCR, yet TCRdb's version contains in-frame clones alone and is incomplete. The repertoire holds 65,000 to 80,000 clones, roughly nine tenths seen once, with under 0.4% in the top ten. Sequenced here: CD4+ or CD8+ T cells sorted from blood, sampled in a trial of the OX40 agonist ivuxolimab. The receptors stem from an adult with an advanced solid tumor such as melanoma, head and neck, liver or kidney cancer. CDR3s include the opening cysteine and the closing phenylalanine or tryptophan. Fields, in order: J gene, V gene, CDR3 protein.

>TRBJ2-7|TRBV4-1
CASSQELGRFYEQYF
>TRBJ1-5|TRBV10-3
CAISEGQVQHF
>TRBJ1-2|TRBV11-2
CASSLEGYGYTF
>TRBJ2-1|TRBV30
CAWSQGVSPYNEQFF
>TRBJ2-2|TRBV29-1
CSVGTGNTGELFF
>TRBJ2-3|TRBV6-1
CASRNGLNRTDTQYF
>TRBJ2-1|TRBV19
CASSTPLTGRNEQFF
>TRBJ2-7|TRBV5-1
CASSSQGAPRYEQYF
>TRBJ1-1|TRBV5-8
CASSKGQGVVLNTEAFF
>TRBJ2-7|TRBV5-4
CASSLPGQGSSEQYF
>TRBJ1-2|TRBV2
CASSRTGSNYGYTF
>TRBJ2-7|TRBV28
CASSNRGYYEQYF